A single sample gave rise to the 4 T cell receptor beta chains below, sequenced in a study of cytomegalovirus exposure and HLA in healthy donors. PCR involved 60 Vbeta and 13 Jbeta primers. Profiled with immunoSEQ multiplex PCR; TCRdb holds only in-frame clones, not every one. The repertoire holds roughly 160,000 clones, approximately 79% seen once, with about 2.5% in the top ten. Sequencing was carried out using PBMCs. Every receptor here comes from a male donor in good health and CMV-seronegative.

This clone was counted a single time. The chain combines TRBV6-6 with TRBJ1-1; TRBD1 agrees at 8 bases. Trimming removed 6 bases from V and 10 bases from J; junction bases left unmatched: 13. CDR1 and CDR2 from the germline V gene are MNHNY and SVGAGI (reference sequence). The CDR3 is made up of 14 amino acids. CDR3 in DNA: TGTGCCAGCAGGGCGGGACAGGAAATAATGAGAGCTTTCTTT. Its protein product is CASRAGQEIMRAFF.

This clone came up a few times. This chain joins TRBV7-9 and TRBJ2-1, with D possibly being TRBD2 (5 bases). CDR1 and CDR2 from the germline V gene are SEHNR and FQNEAQ (reference sequence). This CDR3 is 15 amino acids long. V was clipped by 5 bases and J by 10 bases, with 21 bases between them. As DNA, the CDR3 is TGTGCCAGCAGCCAGGACTCGCAATCCTCCCAGGAGCAGTTCTTC. As protein: CASSQDSQSSQEQFF.

The chain combines TRBV18 with TRBJ2-3, with D possibly TRBD1 on 5 matching bases. Germline CDR1 KGHSH, CDR2 LQKENI. Trimming stripped 5 bases from V and 2 bases from J, with 11 bases between. CDR3 size: 14 residues. CDR3 coding DNA: TGTGCCAGCTCAAACAGGTACAACACAGATACGCAGTATTTT. It is translated as CASSNRYNTDTQYF. The full variable domain, its missing parts supplied by reference TRBV18 and TRBJ2-3, is NAGVMQNPRHLVRRRGQEARLRCSPMKGHSHVYWYRQLPEEGLKFMVYLQKENIIDESGMPKERFSAEFPKEGPSILRIQQVVRGDSAAYFCASSNRYNTDTQYFGPGTRLTVL.

The chain is built from TRBV20-1 and TRBJ2-7; no clear D. The ends were cut back, 6 bases at V and 5 bases at J, with 11 bases in the middle. The germline gives CDR1 DFQATT, CDR2 SNEGSKA (reference sequence). CDR3 length: 11 residues. CDR3 sequence: CSATTWDEQYF. For the CDR3, the DNA is TGCAGTGCCACTACTTGGGACGAGCAGTACTTC.